This T cell receptor (beta chain) was documented in a study of blood T cells in healthy people across ages. This CDR3 contains 14 residues. Germline-derived CDR1 and CDR2 are SGHDN and FVKESK. The authors ran a second PCR of about 7 to 12 cycles using a sample-barcoded 5' primer and a J-beta primer mix. TCRdb used MiXCR to reprocess the 5' RACE reads, holding one entry per CDR3 protein. The table includes approximately 350,000 distinct CDR3 sequences, 50% to 60% detected once. The chain couples TRBV14 to TRBJ2-4, with D unclear. The J call could be wrong; TRBJ2-7 is a better fit for the DNA end. Sequences were obtained from blood. This clonotype originated in a man aged 60 to 69 in good health. The CDR3 spells CASSQVQVTGEQYF. In DNA form, the CDR3 reads TGTGCCAGCAGCCAAGTTCAGGTGACCGGCGAGCAGTACTTC.